This TCR beta chain comes out of a study of vaccination effects on CD4 cells after COVID-19. The table came from immunoSEQ multiplex PCR; TCRdb's copy has only in-frame clones and leaves some out. The sample contains 20,000 to 30,000 clones, about four fifths of which appear only once. This clone was counted a few times. The antigen remains undetermined. Peptide-pool stimulation followed by sequencing identified expanded antigen-specific CD4+ clonotypes in the ViraFEST assay. Following culture for approximately ten days, CD4+ T cells were isolated. According to PCR results, the person was infected with SARS-CoV-2 between March and December 2020. Germline CDR1 is MNHNS and CDR2 is SASEGT. V lost 2 bases and J lost 11, with 12 bases in between. The CDR3 has 12 amino acids.

The sequences come from CD4+ T cells from PBMCs cultured with HCoV-NL63 spike peptides, collected before COVID-19 vaccination. The TCR sequence derives from a human donor who had a prior SARS-CoV-2 infection. This chain joins TRBV6-1 and TRBJ1-1; D is perhaps TRBD1 (6 bases). The CDR3 spells CASSEPTGRAFF. Here the CDR3 DNA reads TGTGCCAGCAGTGAACCAACAGGGCGGGCTTTCTTT.